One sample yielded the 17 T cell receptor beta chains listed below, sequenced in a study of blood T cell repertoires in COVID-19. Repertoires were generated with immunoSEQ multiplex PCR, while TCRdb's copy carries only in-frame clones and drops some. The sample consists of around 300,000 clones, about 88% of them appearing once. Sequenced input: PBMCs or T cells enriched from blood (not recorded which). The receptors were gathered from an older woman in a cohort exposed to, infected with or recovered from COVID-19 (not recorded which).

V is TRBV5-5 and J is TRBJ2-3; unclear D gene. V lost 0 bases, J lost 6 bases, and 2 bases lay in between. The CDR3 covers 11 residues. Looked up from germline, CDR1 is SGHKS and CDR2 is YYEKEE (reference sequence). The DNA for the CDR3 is TGTGCCAGCAGCTTGGCGGATACGCAGTATTTT. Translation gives CASSLADTQYF.

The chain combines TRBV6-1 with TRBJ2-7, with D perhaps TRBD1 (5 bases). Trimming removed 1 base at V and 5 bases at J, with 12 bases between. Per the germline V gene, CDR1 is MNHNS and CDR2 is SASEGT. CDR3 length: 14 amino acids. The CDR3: CASSEGQGVNEQYF. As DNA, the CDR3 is TGTGCCAGCAGTGAAGGGCAGGGTGTGAACGAGCAGTACTTC.

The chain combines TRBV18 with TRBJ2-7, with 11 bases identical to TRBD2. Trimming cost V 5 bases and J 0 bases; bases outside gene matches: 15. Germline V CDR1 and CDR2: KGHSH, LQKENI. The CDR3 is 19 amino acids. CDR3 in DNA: TGTGCCAGCTCAGGTTCGACTAGCGGGGCCCCGAAAAGCTCCTACGAGCAGTACTTC. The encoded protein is CASSGSTSGAPKSSYEQYF.

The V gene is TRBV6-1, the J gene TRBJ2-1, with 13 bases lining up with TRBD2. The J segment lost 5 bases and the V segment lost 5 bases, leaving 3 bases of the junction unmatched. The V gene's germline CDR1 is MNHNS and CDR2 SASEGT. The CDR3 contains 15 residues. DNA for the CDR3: TGTGCCAGCAGTCACGGGACTAGCGGGAACAATGAGCAGTTCTTC. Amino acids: CASSHGTSGNNEQFF.

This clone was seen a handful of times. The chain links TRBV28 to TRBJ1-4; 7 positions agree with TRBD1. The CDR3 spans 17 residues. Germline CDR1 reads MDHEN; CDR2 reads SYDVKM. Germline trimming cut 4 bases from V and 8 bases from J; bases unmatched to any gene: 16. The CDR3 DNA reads TGTGCCAGCAGTTCTGAGGGATCGACAGGGAAAGGCGAAAAACTGTTTTTT. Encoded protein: CASSSEGSTGKGEKLFF.

The CDR3 sequence: CASSLGEAVYNEQFF. The CDR3 DNA reads TGTGCCAGCAGCTTAGGAGAAGCGGTATACAATGAGCAGTTCTTC. This chain connects TRBV11-3 to TRBJ2-1, with D maybe TRBD2 (5 bases). Looked up from germline, CDR1 is SGHNT and CDR2 is YENEEA. The CDR3 covers 15 residues. Trimming shortened V by 1 base and J by 4 bases, and 11 bases separated the two germline ends.

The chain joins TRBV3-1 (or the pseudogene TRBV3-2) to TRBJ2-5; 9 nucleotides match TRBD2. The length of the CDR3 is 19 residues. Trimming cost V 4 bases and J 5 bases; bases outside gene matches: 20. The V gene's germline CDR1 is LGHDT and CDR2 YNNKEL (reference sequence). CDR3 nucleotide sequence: TGTGCCAGCAGCCCCCACCGGCGGGAGGGCCGACTGGCGAGGGAGACCCAGTACTTC. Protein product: CASSPHRREGRLARETQYF.

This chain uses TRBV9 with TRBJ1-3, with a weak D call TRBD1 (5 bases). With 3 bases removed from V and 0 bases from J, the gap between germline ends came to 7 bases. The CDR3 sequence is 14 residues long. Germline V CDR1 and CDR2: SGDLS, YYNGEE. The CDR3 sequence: CASSAGGSGNTIYF. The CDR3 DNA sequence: TGTGCCAGCAGCGCCGGGGGCTCTGGAAACACCATATATTTT.

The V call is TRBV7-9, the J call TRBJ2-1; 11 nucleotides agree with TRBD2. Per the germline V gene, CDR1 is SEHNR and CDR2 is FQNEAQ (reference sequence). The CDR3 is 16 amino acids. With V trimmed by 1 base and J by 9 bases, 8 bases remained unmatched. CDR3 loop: CASSLGYSGREVEQFF. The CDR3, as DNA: TGTGCCAGCAGCTTAGGGTATAGCGGGAGGGAGGTTGAGCAGTTCTTC.

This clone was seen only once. CDR3 bases: TGTGCCAGCAGCCCTGCTAGGCGCCTAGCGGGAGAGGGAGCCAAAAACATTCAGTACTTC. As protein: CASSPARRLAGEGAKNIQYF. The V call is TRBV7-8, the J call TRBJ2-4; 10 bases line up with TRBD2. Germline V CDR1 and CDR2: SGHVS, FQNEAQ. Trimming removed 5 bases from V and 0 bases from J; junction bases left unmatched: 16. The CDR3 is 20 residues long. Supplemented by reference TRBV7-8 and TRBJ2-4, the full variable domain reads GAGVSQSPRYKVAKRGQDVALRCDPISGHVSLFWYQQALGQGPEFLTYFQNEAQLDKSGLPSDRFFAERPEGSVSTLKIQRTQQEDSAVYLCASSPARRLAGEGAKNIQYFGAGTRLSVL.

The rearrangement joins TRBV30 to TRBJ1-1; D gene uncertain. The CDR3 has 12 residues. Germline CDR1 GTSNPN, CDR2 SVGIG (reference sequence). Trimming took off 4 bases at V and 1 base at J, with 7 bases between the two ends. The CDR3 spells CAWTAGNTEAFF. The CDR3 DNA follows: TGTGCCTGGACCGCAGGGAACACTGAAGCTTTCTTT.

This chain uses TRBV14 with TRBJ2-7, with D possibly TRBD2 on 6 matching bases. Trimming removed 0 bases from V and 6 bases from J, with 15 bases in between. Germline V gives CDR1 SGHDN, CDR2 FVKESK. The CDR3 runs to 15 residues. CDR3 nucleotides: TGTGCCAGCAGCCAAGACATGGGTGGAGGGAGCGAGCAGTACTTC. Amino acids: CASSQDMGGGSEQYF. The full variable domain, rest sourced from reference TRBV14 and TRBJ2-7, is EAGVTQFPSHSVIEKGQTVTLRCDPISGHDNLYWYRRVMGKEIKFLLHFVKESKQDESGMPNNRFLAERTGGTYSTLKVQPAELEDSGVYFCASSQDMGGGSEQYFGPGTRLTVT.

CDR3 loop: CASSPMGGGGGTDTQYF. As DNA, the CDR3 is TGTGCCAGCAGCCCTATGGGGGGAGGGGGTGGCACAGATACGCAGTATTTT. The chain couples TRBV7-2 to TRBJ2-3; possible D gene TRBD2, 7 bases. Germline lookup yields CDR1 SGHTA and CDR2 FQGNSA. The CDR3 is 17 residues long. Trimming removed 5 bases at V and 1 base at J, with 19 bases between.

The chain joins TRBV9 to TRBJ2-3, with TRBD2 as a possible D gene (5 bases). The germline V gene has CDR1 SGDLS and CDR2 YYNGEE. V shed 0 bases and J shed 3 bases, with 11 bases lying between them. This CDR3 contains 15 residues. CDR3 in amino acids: CASSVEGDATDTQYF. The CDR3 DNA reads TGTGCCAGCAGCGTAGAGGGAGATGCGACAGATACGCAGTATTTT.

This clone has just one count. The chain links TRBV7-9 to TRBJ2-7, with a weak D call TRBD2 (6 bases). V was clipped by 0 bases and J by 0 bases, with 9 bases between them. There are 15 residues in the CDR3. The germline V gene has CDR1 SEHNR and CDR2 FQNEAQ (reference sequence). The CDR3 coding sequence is TGTGCCAGCAGCTTAGCCCCTAGCGTCTCCTACGAGCAGTACTTC. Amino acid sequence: CASSLAPSVSYEQYF.

The CDR3 DNA is TGCGCCAGCAGCCCAACTAGTTCATCCTACAATGAGCAGTTCTTC. Translation gives CASSPTSSSYNEQFF. The rearrangement uses TRBV4-3 and TRBJ2-1; perhaps TRBD2 as D (5 bases). V was shortened by 4 bases and J by 1 base, with 11 bases between the two germline ends. The CDR3 runs to 15 residues. Germline CDR1 and CDR2: LGHNA and YSLEER.

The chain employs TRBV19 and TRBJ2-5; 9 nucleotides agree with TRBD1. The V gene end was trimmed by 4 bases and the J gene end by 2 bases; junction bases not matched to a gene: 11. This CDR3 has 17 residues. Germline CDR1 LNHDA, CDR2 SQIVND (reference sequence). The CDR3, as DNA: TGTGCCAGTAGTAGCCCGGGACAGGGTCGGGCACAAGAGACCCAGTACTTC. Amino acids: CASSSPGQGRAQETQYF.